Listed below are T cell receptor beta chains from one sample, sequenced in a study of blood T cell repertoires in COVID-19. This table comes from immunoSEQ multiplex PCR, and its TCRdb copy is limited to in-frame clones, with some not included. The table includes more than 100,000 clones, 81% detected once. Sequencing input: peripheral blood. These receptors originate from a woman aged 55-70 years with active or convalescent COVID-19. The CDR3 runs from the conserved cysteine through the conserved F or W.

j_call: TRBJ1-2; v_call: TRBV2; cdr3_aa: CASRTGPGYTF
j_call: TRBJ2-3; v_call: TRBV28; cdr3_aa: CASSSLGGSDTQYF
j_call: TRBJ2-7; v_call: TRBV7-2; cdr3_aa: CASRTGTGEFYEQYF
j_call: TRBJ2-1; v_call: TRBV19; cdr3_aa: CASSIAPRTSGRGSYNEQFF
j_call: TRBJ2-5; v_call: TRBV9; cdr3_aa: CASSVEPQRETQYF
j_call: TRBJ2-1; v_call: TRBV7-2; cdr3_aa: CASSLALRAGGYEQFF
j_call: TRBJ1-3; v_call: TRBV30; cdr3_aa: CAWRPGTGREVAGNTIYF
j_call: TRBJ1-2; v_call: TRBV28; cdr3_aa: CASSPQGQGNYGYTF
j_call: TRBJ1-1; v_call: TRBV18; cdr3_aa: CASSSLGLTEAFF
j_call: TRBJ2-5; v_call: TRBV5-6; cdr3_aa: CASSKGLAGDETQYF
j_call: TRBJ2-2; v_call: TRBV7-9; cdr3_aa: CASSWDRAGTGELFF
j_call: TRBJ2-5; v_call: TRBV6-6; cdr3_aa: CASTRIVSGGQETQYF
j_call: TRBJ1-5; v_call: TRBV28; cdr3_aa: CASSLGSQPQHF
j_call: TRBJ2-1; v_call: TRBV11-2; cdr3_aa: CASSLDSGTGGSEQFF
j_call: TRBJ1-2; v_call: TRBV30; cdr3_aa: CAWRRGTIDGYTF
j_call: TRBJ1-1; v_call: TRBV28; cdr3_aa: CASSGARKPTEAFF
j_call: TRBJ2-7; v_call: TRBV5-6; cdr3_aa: CASSTPGVSGRTYEQYF
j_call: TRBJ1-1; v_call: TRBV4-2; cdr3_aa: CASSQALNRGQTASRMNTEAFF
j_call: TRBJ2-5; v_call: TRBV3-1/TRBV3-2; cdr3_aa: CASSRQQETQYF
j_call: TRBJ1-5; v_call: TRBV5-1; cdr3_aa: CASPDKGGQPQHF
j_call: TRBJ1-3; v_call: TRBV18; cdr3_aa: CASSTDRASGNTIYF
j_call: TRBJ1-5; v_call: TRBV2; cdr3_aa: CASSQGGVQPQHF
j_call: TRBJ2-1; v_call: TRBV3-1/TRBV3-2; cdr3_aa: CASSQDHSGYNEQFF
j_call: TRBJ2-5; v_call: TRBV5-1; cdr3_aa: CASQEERGHQETQYF
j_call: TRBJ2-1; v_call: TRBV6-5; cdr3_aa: CASSLAGFSYNEQFF
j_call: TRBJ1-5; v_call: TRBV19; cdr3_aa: CASTSGVTFWQPQHF
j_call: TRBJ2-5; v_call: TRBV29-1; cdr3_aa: CSVEIGTGNLGQYF
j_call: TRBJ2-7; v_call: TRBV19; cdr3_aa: CASSISSGVESTYEQYF
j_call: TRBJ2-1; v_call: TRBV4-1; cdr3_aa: CASSQEKLTKSGSNNEQFF
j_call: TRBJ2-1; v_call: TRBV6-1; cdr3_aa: CASSERLAGGLANEQFF
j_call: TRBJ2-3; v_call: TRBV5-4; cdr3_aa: CASSGGSRTDTQYF
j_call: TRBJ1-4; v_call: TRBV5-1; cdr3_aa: CASSRRRQGGGNEKLFF
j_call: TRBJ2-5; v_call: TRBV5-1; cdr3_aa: CASSLQTQETQYF
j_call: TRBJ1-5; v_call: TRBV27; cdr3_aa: CASSRWGGNQPQHF
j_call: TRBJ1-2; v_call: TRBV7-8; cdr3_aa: CASSLGTDNYGYTF
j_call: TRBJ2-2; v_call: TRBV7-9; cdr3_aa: CASSLEESRELFF
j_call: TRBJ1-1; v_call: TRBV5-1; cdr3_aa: CASSLSQGGTEAFF
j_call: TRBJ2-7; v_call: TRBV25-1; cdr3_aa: CASSESGLAIYEQYF
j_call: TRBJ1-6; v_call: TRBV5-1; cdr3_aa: CASSSGTEYNSPLHF
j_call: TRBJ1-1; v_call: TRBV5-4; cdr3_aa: CASSFVGGTEAFF
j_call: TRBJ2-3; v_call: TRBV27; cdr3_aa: CASSLGGGNTQYF
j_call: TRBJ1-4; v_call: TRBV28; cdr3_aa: CASSFRVATNEKLFF
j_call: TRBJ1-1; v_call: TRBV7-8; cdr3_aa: CASSLDTGIEAFF
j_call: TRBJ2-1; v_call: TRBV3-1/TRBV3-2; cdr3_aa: CASSLRGGRPYNEQFF
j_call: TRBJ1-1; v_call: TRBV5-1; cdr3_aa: CASSELQGRGTEAFF
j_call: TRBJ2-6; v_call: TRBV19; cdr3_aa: CASSIVTGVAGANVLTF
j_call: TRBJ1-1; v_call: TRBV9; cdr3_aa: CASSVGHRGNTEAFF
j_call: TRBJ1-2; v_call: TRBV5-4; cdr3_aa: CASSLEQIYGYTF